This T cell receptor beta chain was sequenced in a study of control samples from healthy donors and cancer patients. V was trimmed by 2 bases and J by 3 bases, leaving 5 bases between them. The CDR3 covers 12 residues. In germline, CDR1 is SGHKS, CDR2 YYEKEE (reference sequence). The data were produced by immunoSEQ multiplex PCR, yet TCRdb's version contains in-frame clones alone and is incomplete. The top ten clones hold roughly 1.6% of a sample with under 200,000 clones, 75% to 95% of them seen once. J is TRBJ2-5 and V is TRBV5-5, with no clear D. The sample taken for sequencing was blood. The TCR originated in a woman in her twenties or thirties in good health. The CDR3 sequence is CASSLEKETQYF. CDR3 coding DNA: TGTGCCAGCAGCTTAGAGAAAGAGACCCAGTACTTC.